The entry below gives a single TCR beta chain sequence along with its context. No cognate antigen has been identified for it. Gene names and germline sequences refer to the mouse in this case. The CDR3 end is not reached by the read, which stops 4 residues before it; the germline J gene fills it in. The same CDR3 is also encoded by other DNA sequences in this sample. Cells from pooled mouse cutaneous lymph nodes were stained for CD4, CD8alpha, NKG2D, NKG2ACE and other markers and then sorted on a BD Influx. This record comes from a study of CD8+ T cells in alopecia areata (dated 2018 in TCRdb). For context, the study as a whole: Skin from C3H/HeJ donors aged roughly 6-13 months with spontaneous alopecia was grafted onto female C3H/HeJ recipients aged about 7-10 weeks. In both human patients and the C3H/HeJ mouse model, the study applied high-throughput TCRbeta sequencing to look at T cell clonal expansion in alopecia areata. In humans, TCRbeta sequencing was performed on scalp tissue and on sorted CD4+ and CD8+ peripheral blood T cells from healthy controls and from patients with patchy or totalis/universalis alopecia areata. Scalp clonality was compared among normal scalp (n=4), patchy alopecia areata scalp (n=8), and alopecia totalis/universalis scalp (n=8). RNA was extracted with the PAXgene miRNA kit for fixed scalp, the miRNeasy kit for PBMCs, and the RNeasy kit for mouse skin. TCRbeta CDR3 regions were amplified by immunoSEQ multiplex PCR with 35 Vbeta forward and 13 Jbeta reverse primers.

The trim is 3 bases for V and 1 base for J, with a gap of 7 bases between the germline ends. CDR1 and CDR2, per the germline V gene, are NNHDY and SYVADS. The CDR3 contains 14 residues, cysteine and phenylalanine counted. Sequencing covers 30 bases of the CDR3, shown here with the frame starting at base 1. Study-wide conclusions, independent of this receptor: Higher clonality and more expanded CD8+ clones were observed in lesional scalp than in normal scalp, particularly in alopecia totalis/universalis, a finding suggestive of antigenic drive. Shared TCR sequences between patients were less evident than in mice, which may be partly attributable to HLA diversity in the patient population. Unlike mouse skin, which is dominated by gammadelta T cells, normal human skin has resident alphabeta T cells that are also sequenced, and this complicates analysis of the scalp TCR repertoire.

Libraries were prepared through the immunoSEQ multiplex PCR assay. RNA was extracted from all samples and reverse transcribed into cDNA, which served as template for TCR sequencing. First-strand cDNA was synthesized with SuperScript III using a 2:1 mix of oligo-dT and random hexamers. A synthetic immune receptor repertoire was used to measure amplification bias, and any remaining bias was corrected computationally. Sequencing of the libraries was done on Illumina HiSeq using 60 bp reads that spanned the CDR3 and were read from J toward V. Per the source publication's procedure: Raw reads were preprocessed to remove errors, and CDR3 was defined according to IMGT conventions as the region from the conserved cysteine to phenylalanine. Clonality was calculated as 1 minus Shannon entropy normalized by log2 of the number of productive unique TCRs. Scalp TCRbeta sequences were cross-referenced with sorted blood CD4 and CD8 repertoires so that the CD4 or CD8 identity of scalp clones could be inferred. This is the immuneACCESS table as TCRdb keeps it, with only in-frame sequences that have V and J called. A part of the clones is gone; compared with another copy, unresolved V genes explain less than half, and the rest is unexplained. That table gives V, J and clone size, and the DNA gave D and trimming. The sample counts roughly 260,000 clones, each observed more than once. The leading ten clones occupy 1.2% of the sample.

The chain employs TRBV13-3 and TRBJ2-2; 5 matching bases give a weak D call of TRBD1. The sequencing sample was made of CD4+ T cells sorted from a lymph node. This sequence originates from a C3H/HeJ mouse with alopecia areata. Mice of this line possess the MHC haplotype H2-k. The CDR3 sequence is CASSARGNTGQLYF. The CDR3 DNA, read in part, is TGTGCCAGCAGTGCGAGGGGAAACACCGGG. The reference TRBV13-3 and TRBJ2-2 proteins fill in what lies around the CDR3, so the full variable domain reads EAAVTQSPRSKVAVTGGKVTLSCHQTNNHDYMYWYRQDTGHGLRLIHYSYVADSTEKGDIPDGYKASRPSQENFSLILELASLSQTAVYFCASSARGNTGQLYFGEGSKLTVL.